The T cell receptor beta chain described here comes from a study of T-cell memory formation after mild COVID-19. TCRdb reanalysed the 5' RACE reads using MiXCR and keeps one entry per CDR3 protein. Of about 190,000 distinct CDR3 sequences listed, roughly 10% are singletons. Germline CDR1 reads WNHNN; CDR2 reads SYGVQD (reference sequence). The CDR3 extends over 15 amino acids. The ends lost 5 bases at V and 3 bases at J; junction bases unmatched: 6. This sequence was found in a man between 18 and 35 years old who had mild COVID-19 (a few samples of this study predate the infection). Cell type and time point are not known. The chain recombines TRBV10-1 with TRBJ2-3; 9 nucleotides align to TRBD1. The material sequenced was PBMCs or a T cell subset sorted from them (not recorded which). The CDR3 sequence is CASSRNRGPTDTQYF. The CDR3 DNA is TGCGCCAGCAGTAGAAACAGGGGGCCGACAGATACGCAGTATTTT.